The present T cell receptor (beta chain) was sequenced within a study of T cell clonality in common variable immunodeficiency. At least ten counts were recorded for this clone. Antigen unknown. The CDR3 extends 3 residues past the end of the read, so its final part is completed from the germline J gene. Study observations and caveats: T cell subpopulation sequencing would be needed to explain CVID clonality. Fewer deletions and N-nucleotide insertions were reportedly seen in common variable immunodeficiency TCR beta sequences. Compared with controls, CVID subjects had fewer shared TCRbeta clones. Links between repertoire features and CVID complications were heterogeneity-limited.

For at least one year, all CVID subjects received replacement immunoglobulin. V lost 3 bases and J lost 5; bases outside the gene matches: 6. The CDR3 is made up of 14 amino acids. Germline V lookup: CDR1 SNHLY, CDR2 FYNNEI. Data came from immunoSEQ multiplex PCR; TCRdb stores just in-frame clones and leaves some out. The sample shows just over 20,000 clones, none of them appearing just once. Sequenced material: peripheral blood mononuclear cells. J is TRBJ1-1 and V is TRBV2; TRBD1 matches 7 bases. This TCR derives from a human donor with common variable immunodeficiency. Incomplete CDR3 DNA: TGTGCCAGCAGTGACGAACAGGGGTGGACTGAA. This codes for CASSDEQGWTE. The whole CDR3 is CASSDEQGWTEAFF. Full variable domain (rest looked up from reference TRBV2 and TRBJ1-1): EPEVTQTPSHQVTQMGQEVILRCVPISNHLYFYWYRQILGQKVEFLVSFYNNEISEKSEIFDDQFSVERPDGSNFTLKIRSTKLEDSAMYFCASSDEQGWTEAFFGQGTRLTVV.